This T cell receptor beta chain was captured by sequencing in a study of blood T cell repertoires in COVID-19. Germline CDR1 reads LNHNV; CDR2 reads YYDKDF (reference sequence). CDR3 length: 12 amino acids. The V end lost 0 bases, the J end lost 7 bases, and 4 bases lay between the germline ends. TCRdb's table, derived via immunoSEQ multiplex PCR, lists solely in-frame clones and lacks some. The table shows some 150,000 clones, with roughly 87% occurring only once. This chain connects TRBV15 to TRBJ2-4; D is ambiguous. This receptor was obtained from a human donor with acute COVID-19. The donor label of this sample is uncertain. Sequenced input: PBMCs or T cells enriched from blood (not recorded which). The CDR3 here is CATSRDTNIQYF. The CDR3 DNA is TGTGCCACCAGCAGAGATACTAACATTCAGTACTTC. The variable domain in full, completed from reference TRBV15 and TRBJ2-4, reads DAMVIQNPRYQVTQFGKPVTLSCSQTLNHNVMYWYQQKSSQAPKLLFHYYDKDFNNEADTPDNFQSRRPNTSFCFLDIRSPGLGDTAMYLCATSRDTNIQYFGAGTRLSVL.